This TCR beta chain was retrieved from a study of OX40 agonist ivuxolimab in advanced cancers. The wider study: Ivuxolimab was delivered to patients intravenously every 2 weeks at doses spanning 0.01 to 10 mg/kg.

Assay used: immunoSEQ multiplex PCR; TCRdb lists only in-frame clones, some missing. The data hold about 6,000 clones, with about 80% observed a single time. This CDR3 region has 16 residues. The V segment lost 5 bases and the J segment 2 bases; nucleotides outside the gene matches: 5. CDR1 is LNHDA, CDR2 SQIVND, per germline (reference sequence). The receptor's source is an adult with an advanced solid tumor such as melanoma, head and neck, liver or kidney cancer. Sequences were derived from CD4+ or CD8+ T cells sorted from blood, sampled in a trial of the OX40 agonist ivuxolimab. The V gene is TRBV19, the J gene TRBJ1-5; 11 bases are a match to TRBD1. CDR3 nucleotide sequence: TGTGCCAGTAGTCCAGGGACAGGGGGAGGCAATCAGCCCCAGCATTTT. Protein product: CASSPGTGGGNQPQHF.